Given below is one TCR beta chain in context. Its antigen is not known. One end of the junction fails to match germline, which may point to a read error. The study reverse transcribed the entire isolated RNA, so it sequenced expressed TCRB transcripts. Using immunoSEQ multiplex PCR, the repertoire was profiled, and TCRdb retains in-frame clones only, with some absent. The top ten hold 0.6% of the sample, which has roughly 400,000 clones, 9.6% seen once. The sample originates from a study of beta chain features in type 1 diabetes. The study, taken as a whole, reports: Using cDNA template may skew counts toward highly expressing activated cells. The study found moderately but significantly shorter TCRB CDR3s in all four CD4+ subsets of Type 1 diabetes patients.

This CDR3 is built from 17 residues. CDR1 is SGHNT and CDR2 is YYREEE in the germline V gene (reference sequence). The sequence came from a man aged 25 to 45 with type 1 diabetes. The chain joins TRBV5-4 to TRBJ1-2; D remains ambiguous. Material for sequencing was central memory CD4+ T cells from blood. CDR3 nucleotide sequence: TGCGCCAGCAGCCAAGATCGGATGGCCATTGCTAACTATGGCTACACCTTC. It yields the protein CASSQDRMAIANYGYTF.